The rows below give T cell receptor beta chains drawn from one sample of a study of a mutant IDH1 vaccine in newly diagnosed glioma. Their target antigens are unknown. Produced via immunoSEQ multiplex PCR; TCRdb's table is partial and in-frame only. Of about 41,000 clones in the sample, around 89% were seen once. This sample comprised PBMCs, obtained from a glioma patient whose treatment included an IDH1 peptide vaccine. Source of these receptors: a man aged 35 to 55 with glioma. The CDR3 runs from the conserved cysteine through the conserved F or W. D genes are given only for firm matches. Rows give clone size only sometimes, using once, few, many, or a class for an expanded clone.

d_gene	abundance	v_gene	j_gene	CDR3nt	CDR3aa
TRBD1	.	TRBV10-3	TRBJ1-1	TGTGCCATCAGTGAGTCTCGGGCAGGGGGCGCTGAAGCTTTCTTT	CAISESRAGGAEAFF
TRBD1	once	TRBV19	TRBJ1-1	TGTGCCAGTAGTAGACAGGGAGGGCGGACTGAAGCTTTCTTT	CASSRQGGRTEAFF
.	.	TRBV18	TRBJ2-5	TGTGCCAGCTCACCCGGCCACCAAGAGACCCAGTACTTC	CASSPGHQETQYF
.	.	TRBV12-2	TRBJ2-3	TGTGCAAGTCGCTTAGGGCCGGGACCGGGCAGGGGTACAGATACGCAGTATTTT	CASRLGPGPGRGTDTQYF
TRBD2	.	TRBV7-8	TRBJ2-5	TGTGCCAGCAGCTTAGTTACTAGCGGTGGGCAAGAGACCCAGTACTTC	CASSLVTSGGQETQYF
.	.	TRBV18	TRBJ2-2	TGTGCCAGCTCACCATCCGACACCGGGGAGCTGTTTTTT	CASSPSDTGELFF
TRBD1	.	TRBV7-2	TRBJ2-5	TGTGCCAGCGAAGATCAGGGGGCTCTAGGAGAGACCCAGTACTTC	CASEDQGALGETQYF
.	.	TRBV6-4	TRBJ2-2	TGTGCCAGCAGTGAGGACGACACCGGGGAGCTGTTTTTT	CASSEDDTGELFF
.	.	TRBV5-1	TRBJ2-3	TGCGCCAGCCAAGGGAGACCCCGCACGGATACGCAGTATTTT	CASQGRPRTDTQYF
.	.	TRBV29-1	TRBJ2-7	TGCAGCGTTGAAGAGACAGTTAACGAGCAGTACTTC	CSVEETVNEQYF
TRBD1	.	TRBV29-1	TRBJ2-1	TGCAGCGTTTTACAGGGGAACATCTTACACACTGAGCAGTTCTTC	CSVLQGNILHTEQFF
.	few	TRBV28	TRBJ2-5	TGTGCCAGCGCCCGGAGGGAAATGTACCAAGAGACCCAGTACTTC	CASARREMYQETQYF
TRBD1	.	TRBV28	TRBJ1-1	TGTGCCAGCAGTTTATCCCTCCCACAGGGGGCGGACACTGAAGCTTTCTTT	CASSLSLPQGADTEAFF
TRBD2	.	TRBV2	TRBJ2-3	TGTGCCAGCATCGGACTAGCGGGACCCGAGGGGACGCAGTATTTT	CASIGLAGPEGTQYF
TRBD1	.	TRBV25-1	TRBJ1-1	TGTGCCAGCAGTAAACAGGGGGCGCGGACTGAAGCTTTCTTT	CASSKQGARTEAFF
.	.	TRBV2	TRBJ1-5	TGTGCCAGCAATCAAGACAGGACAGGCAATCAGCCCCAGCATTTT	CASNQDRTGNQPQHF
.	few	TRBV30	TRBJ1-4	TGTGCCTGGAGTGGCACGTGGGGGCGGGGTGAAAAACTGTTTTTT	CAWSGTWGRGEKLFF
.	few	TRBV6-1	TRBJ1-5	TGTGCCAGCAGGGGTACAGCGCAGCCCCAGCATTTT	CASRGTAQPQHF
.	.	TRBV7-9	TRBJ1-1	TGTGCCAGCAGCTTAGCGGCAGGGGACACTGAAGCTTTCTTT	CASSLAAGDTEAFF
TRBD2	.	TRBV7-3	TRBJ2-3	TGTGCCAGCAGCTTCAAGGGAGGGACAGATACGCAGTATTTT	CASSFKGGTDTQYF
.	.	TRBV13	TRBJ2-1	TGTGCCAGCAGCTCCGGGGAGGGGGGGACCTACAATGAGCAGTTCTTC	CASSSGEGGTYNEQFF
TRBD1	.	TRBV19	TRBJ1-1	TGTGCCAGTAGTATAGCCCGCGGACAGGGAGAAGCTTTCTTT	CASSIARGQGEAFF
.	.	TRBV5-4	TRBJ2-6	TGTGCCAGCAGCTTGTATGGCTCTGGGGCCAACGTCCTGACTTTC	CASSLYGSGANVLTF
.	.	TRBV7-9	TRBJ1-1	TGTGCCAGCAGCCCGTTACAGGGAACTGAAGCTTTCTTT	CASSPLQGTEAFF
TRBD2	.	TRBV6-6	TRBJ2-1	TGTGCCAGCAGTGATCTAGCGGGGGGGGAAAATGAGCAGTTCTTC	CASSDLAGGENEQFF
.	.	TRBV7-2	TRBJ1-6	TGTGCCAGCAGCCCCTTAACAGGGCGATATAATTCACCCCTCCACTTT	CASSPLTGRYNSPLHF
.	.	TRBV4-3	TRBJ2-2	TGCGCCAGCAGCCAAGATGTCCCAAGGGAGCTGTTTTTT	CASSQDVPRELFF
.	.	TRBV12-5	TRBJ2-7	TGTGCTAGTGCCCCGACGCAGGGGTACGAGCAGTACTTC	CASAPTQGYEQYF
TRBD2	.	TRBV7-2	TRBJ2-3	TGTGCCAGCAGCTTCCGACTAGCGGGAGCAGATACGCAGTATTTT	CASSFRLAGADTQYF
.	.	TRBV5-4	TRBJ2-2	TGTGCCAGCAGCTCCCAGGGGGCGGGAGTATACACCGGGGAGCTGTTTTTT	CASSSQGAGVYTGELFF
TRBD1	.	TRBV18	TRBJ2-1	TGTGCCAGCTCACCACCGGGACAGGCTTACAATGAGCAGTTCTTC	CASSPPGQAYNEQFF
.	.	TRBV5-6	TRBJ1-5	TGTGCCAGCAGCTTGGGATTCTGGCACAATCAGCCCCAGCATTTT	CASSLGFWHNQPQHF
TRBD2	.	TRBV6-5	TRBJ2-1	TGTGCCAGCAGTTATGTAACTAGCGCGCAAAATGAGCAGTTCTTC	CASSYVTSAQNEQFF
.	medium-sized	TRBV9	TRBJ2-2	TGTGCCAGCAGCGATGGACGGATTAACACCGGGGAGCTGTTTTTT	CASSDGRINTGELFF
.	.	TRBV5-8	TRBJ2-1	TGTGCCAGCAGCCCATCGACAAAACTTTCTTTTTCCAATGAGCAGTTCTTC	CASSPSTKLSFSNEQFF
.	few	TRBV6-5	TRBJ2-1	TGTGCCAGCAGCCACCGGGGGGACACCAATGAGCAGTTCTTC	CASSHRGDTNEQFF
.	.	TRBV5-4	TRBJ1-1	TGTGCCAGCAGCATAGGGGAAACTGAAGCTTTCTTT	CASSIGETEAFF